Listed here are 19 T cell receptor beta chains from one sample, sequenced in a study of radiotherapy plus CTLA-4 blockade in lung cancer. Assay: immunoSEQ multiplex PCR; the TCRdb copy retains only in-frame clones and omits some. The sample yields approximately 72,000 clones, approximately 78% seen once. The sample consisted of peripheral blood, taken from a patient treated with radiotherapy plus ipilimumab. Receptors originate from a human donor with non-small cell lung cancer who had a complete response to radiotherapy plus ipilimumab.

DNA for the CDR3: TGCAGCGTTGAAGCACGCGGGGAGTCCTACGAGCAGTACTTC. Translation: CSVEARGESYEQYF. The V gene is TRBV29-1, the J gene TRBJ2-7, with D perhaps TRBD2 (6 bases). The ends were cut back, 1 base at V and 1 base at J, with 11 bases in the middle. The germline gives CDR1 SQVTM, CDR2 ANQGSEA. The CDR3 spans 14 residues.

The V and J genes are TRBV7-6 and TRBJ2-3, with TRBD2 matching over 10 bases. Germline-derived CDR1 and CDR2 are SGHVS and FNYEAQ. The CDR3 spans 15 residues. Germline trimming cut 2 bases from V and 1 base from J; bases unmatched to any gene: 0. The CDR3 sequence: CASSLLAGGTDTQYF. DNA for the CDR3: TGTGCCAGCAGCTTACTAGCGGGGGGCACAGATACGCAGTATTTT.

This sequence joins TRBV6-5 and TRBJ1-3; no reliable D call. Trimming pared 5 bases from V and 4 bases from J, leaving 9 bases between. The germline V gene encodes CDR1 MNHEY and CDR2 SVGAGI. The CDR3 loop spans 13 amino acids. CDR3 coding DNA: TGTGCCAGCAGTCAACTGACAGGAAACACCATATATTTT. Protein sequence: CASSQLTGNTIYF.

This sequence joins TRBV5-1 and TRBJ2-7, with D uncertain. CDR1 is SGHRS, CDR2 YFSETQ, per germline. The CDR3 length is 14 residues. The ends were cut back, 1 base at V and 3 bases at J, with 11 bases in the middle. Written as DNA, the CDR3 is TGCGCCAGCAGCTTGTCTCAGAACCGCTACGAGCAGTACTTC. This gives the protein CASSLSQNRYEQYF.

The chain combines TRBV11-2 with TRBJ2-2; 10 bases are shared with TRBD2. This CDR3 spans 18 amino acids. After removal of 5 bases from V and 1 base from J, the junction contained 10 bases not matched to a gene. The V gene's germline CDR1 is SGHAT and CDR2 FQNNGV. DNA of the CDR3: TGTGCCAGCAGCAAACCAGCGGGGGGGCCCCAGAACACCGGGGAGCTGTTTTTT. Its translation: CASSKPAGGPQNTGELFF.

This chain connects TRBV5-1 to TRBJ2-3, with D perhaps given as TRBD1 or TRBD2 (5 bases each). The CDR3 consists of 14 residues. V was cut by 0 bases and J by 4 bases, with 9 bases left in between. Germline CDR1 is SGHRS and CDR2 is YFSETQ. The CDR3 loop reads CASSLVGDADTQYF. CDR3 bases: TGCGCCAGCAGCTTGGTTGGGGACGCAGATACGCAGTATTTT.

The rearrangement uses TRBV11-2 and TRBJ2-2; 10 bases fit TRBD2. With 4 bases clipped from V and 2 bases from J, the junction kept 4 bases outside the gene matches. Germline V CDR1 and CDR2: SGHAT, FQNNGV. The CDR3 has 16 amino acids. CDR3 sequence (DNA): TGTGCCAGCAGCTCGGTAGCGGGGGGAAACACCGGGGAGCTGTTTTTT. This translates into CASSSVAGGNTGELFF.

Points on this clone: One end of the junction varies from germline; a read error may be responsible. The V and J genes are TRBV18 and TRBJ1-2, with 8 bases identical to TRBD1. This CDR3 spans 17 amino acids. Germline V gene lookup returns CDR1 KGHSH and CDR2 LQKENI. Written as DNA, the CDR3 is TGTGCCAGCTCATCACCGACAGGGGCTTGGAGGTCCTATGGCTACACCTTC. Its translation is CASSSPTGAWRSYGYTF.

This clone was observed a few times. The chain combines TRBV6-5 with TRBJ2-7, with 15 bases identical to TRBD2. Germline V gene lookup returns CDR1 MNHEY and CDR2 SVGAGI. V gave up 6 bases and J gave up 6 bases; unmatched junction bases: 3. The CDR3 runs 14 residues. The DNA of the CDR3 is TGTGCCAGCAGCCGGGGACTAGCGGGGGGCGAGCAGTACGTC. It specifies CASSRGLAGGEQYV.

This clone was picked up many times. Other DNA sequences within the sample encode an identical CDR3. The chain combines TRBV18 with TRBJ1-1; no firm D call. Germline CDR1 is KGHSH and CDR2 is LQKENI. V lost 0 bases, J lost 6 bases, and 5 bases lay in between. This CDR3 region has 12 residues. The CDR3 region is CASSPPGAEAFF. In DNA form, the CDR3 reads TGTGCCAGCTCACCACCCGGTGCTGAAGCTTTCTTT.

This chain joins TRBV27 and TRBJ1-1; TRBD1 matches 12 bases. Germline V gene data show CDR1 as MNHEY and CDR2 as SMNVEV (reference sequence). J gave up 11 bases and V 1 base, and 8 bases lay outside the gene matches. CDR3 length equals 15 residues. The CDR3 nucleotides are TGTGCCAGCAGTTTATTCCGGGACAGGGGGCCCAGGGCTTTCTTT. Translating it yields CASSLFRDRGPRAFF.

The chain combines TRBV10-3 with TRBJ1-3, with D possibly TRBD1 on 6 matching bases. Trimming stripped 8 bases from V and 4 bases from J, with 21 bases between. Germline V CDR1 and CDR2: ENHRY, SYGVKD. The CDR3 runs to 16 residues. Written as DNA, the CDR3 is TGTGCCATCCGCTCTGAGGGGGGGCGGGCCGGAAACACCATATATTTT. Translating gives CAIRSEGGRAGNTIYF.

V is TRBV4-3 and J is TRBJ2-7; D perhaps matches TRBD1 (6 bases). Trimming removed 1 base from V and 2 bases from J, with 12 bases in between. The germline CDR1 and CDR2 sequences are LGHNA and YSLEER. The CDR3 is 15 amino acids. The CDR3 spells CASSQVFQGTYEQYF. In DNA form, the CDR3 reads TGCGCCAGCAGCCAAGTTTTTCAGGGGACCTACGAGCAGTACTTC.

The chain links TRBV7-2 to TRBJ1-2, with 9 bases aligning to TRBD1. The CDR3 has 17 residues. CDR1 is SGHTA and CDR2 is FQGNSA in the germline V gene. The junction had 11 bases not matched to a gene; V was cut back by 1 base and J by 5 bases. DNA for the CDR3: TGTGCCAGCAGCTTAGGAGGGTCGGGGACAGGGCTTTATGGCTACACCTTC. Translated: CASSLGGSGTGLYGYTF.

The chain employs TRBV4-1 and TRBJ1-2; 8 positions agree with TRBD1. This CDR3 is built from 17 residues. V lost 3 bases, J lost 6 bases, and 15 bases stayed unmatched. The germline V gene has CDR1 MGHRA and CDR2 YSYEKL. The CDR3: CASSQGRTGYFFDGYTF. For the CDR3, the DNA is TGCGCCAGCAGCCAGGGACGGACAGGGTACTTCTTCGATGGCTACACCTTC.

This clone was recorded once. V usage is TRBV4-1 and J usage is TRBJ1-1, with a possible D match to TRBD1 (5 bases). Trimming took off 1 base at V and 10 bases at J, with 13 bases between the two ends. This CDR3 region has 13 residues. Germline V CDR1 and CDR2: MGHRA, YSYEKL. The CDR3 sequence: CASSQARTGRAFF. DNA of the CDR3: TGCGCCAGCAGCCAAGCGAGAACAGGACGAGCTTTCTTT.

V gene TRBV2 combines with J gene TRBJ2-2; D is unresolved. The CDR3 length is 14 residues. Germline values: CDR1 SNHLY, CDR2 FYNNEI. Trimming cost V 6 bases and J 2 bases, with 10 bases left between them. The DNA of the CDR3 is TGTGCCAGCAGGAAAGACTTCAACACCGGGGAGCTGTTTTTT. As protein: CASRKDFNTGELFF.

This rearrangement joins TRBV28 to TRBJ1-2; D is perhaps TRBD1 (6 bases). This CDR3 is 14 amino acids long. V was clipped by 3 bases and J by 4 bases, with 12 bases between them. Germline V gene data show CDR1 as MDHEN and CDR2 as SYDVKM. This CDR3 reads CASSLVQGGYGYTF. Here the CDR3 DNA reads TGTGCCAGCAGTTTGGTACAGGGCGGCTATGGCTACACCTTC.

V is TRBV27 and J is TRBJ2-7, with TRBD1 as a possible D gene (6 bases). Trimming cost V 5 bases and J 6 bases, with 17 bases left between them. Germline loops: CDR1 MNHEY, CDR2 SMNVEV (reference sequence). This CDR3 contains 14 residues. CDR3 in amino acids: CASSDQGWGREQYF. The CDR3 DNA reads as TGTGCCAGCAGTGACCAGGGATGGGGGCGCGAGCAGTACTTC.